This TCR beta chain was recovered during a study of spatial heterogeneity in lung cancer. TCRdb called the 5' RACE reads again in MiXCR, with one record for every CDR3 protein. This repertoire shows around 10,000 distinct CDR3 sequences, around 3.9% found once; its top ten account for about 20%. Germline loops: CDR1 LGHNA, CDR2 YSLEER. The CDR3 is 15 amino acids. The germline V and J ends were trimmed by 4 bases and 5 bases, with 17 bases remaining between them. This clonotype came up many times. Since the library was made to target alpha chains, this beta chain is a stray read and its abundance is not meaningful. Specified time point: blood taken at disease recurrence. Sequencing covered unsorted whole RNA taken from tumor, nontumor lung or frozen PBMC.

The material sequenced was PBMCs, taken at recurrence. The chain uses TRBV4-3 and TRBJ1-1; possibly TRBD1 for D (5 bases). The clonotype was recovered from a female donor with early-stage non-small cell lung cancer. The CDR3 sequence is CASSPDLQGGTEAFF. DNA of the CDR3: TGCGCCAGCAGCCCTGATCTGCAGGGAGGGACTGAAGCTTTCTTT.